The entry that follows covers one T cell receptor (beta chain) sequence. The sample is drawn from a study of blood T cell repertoires in COVID-19. Study summary: Acute-phase and convalescent COVID-19 samples originated in the United States, Italy and Spain. The cDNA or gDNA used as material had been derived from T cells, B-cell-depleted T cells, or PBMCs.

In the study's own analysis: Reference gene primer amplification in the assay estimated nucleated cell counts. The assay was immunoSEQ multiplex PCR, and TCRdb's table has in-frame clones only and misses some. Clone size and V and J calls were adopted from that table, with D and trimming inferred from the DNA. The profile covers 150,000 to 200,000 clones, with roughly 90% appearing a single time and roughly 1.6% taken by the ten largest. CDR3 length: 11 residues. Germline values: CDR1 SGDLS, CDR2 YYNGEE. The V and J ends lost 4 bases and 8 bases respectively, with 7 bases between them. The gene calls are TRBV9 and TRBJ2-1; D is unresolved. Sequenced input: peripheral blood. The receptor's source is a woman in her 50s with acute or convalescent COVID-19. The DNA of the CDR3 is TGTGCCAGCAGCAATACTGATGAGCAGTTCTTC. Protein sequence: CASSNTDEQFF.